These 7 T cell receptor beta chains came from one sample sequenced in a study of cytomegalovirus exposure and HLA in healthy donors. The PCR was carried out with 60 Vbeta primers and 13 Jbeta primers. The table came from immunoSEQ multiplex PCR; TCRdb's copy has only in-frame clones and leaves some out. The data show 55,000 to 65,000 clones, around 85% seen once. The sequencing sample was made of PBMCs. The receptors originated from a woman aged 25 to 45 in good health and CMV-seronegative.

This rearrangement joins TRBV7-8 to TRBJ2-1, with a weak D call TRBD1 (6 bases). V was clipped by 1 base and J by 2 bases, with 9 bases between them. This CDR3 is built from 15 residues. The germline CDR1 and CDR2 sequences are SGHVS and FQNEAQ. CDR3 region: CASSLGGHPYNEQFF. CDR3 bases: TGTGCCAGCAGCTTAGGGGGGCACCCCTACAATGAGCAGTTCTTC. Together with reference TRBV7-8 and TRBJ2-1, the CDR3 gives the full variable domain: GAGVSQSPRYKVAKRGQDVALRCDPISGHVSLFWYQQALGQGPEFLTYFQNEAQLDKSGLPSDRFFAERPEGSVSTLKIQRTQQEDSAVYLCASSLGGHPYNEQFFGPGTRLTVL.

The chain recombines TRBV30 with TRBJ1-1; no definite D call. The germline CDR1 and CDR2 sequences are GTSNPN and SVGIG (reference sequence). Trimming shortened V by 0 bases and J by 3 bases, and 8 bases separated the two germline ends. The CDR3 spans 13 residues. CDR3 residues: CAWSVLRDTEAFF. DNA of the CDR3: TGTGCCTGGAGTGTATTACGGGACACTGAAGCTTTCTTT.

CDR3 nucleotides: TGTGCCAGCAGCCAAGTTTCGGTCGGGAACACCATATATTTT. Translated, it gives CASSQVSVGNTIYF. The chain combines TRBV14 with TRBJ1-3; no reliable D call. This CDR3 has 14 residues. CDR1 and CDR2 (germline): SGHDN, FVKESK. V lost 1 base to trimming and J lost 7 bases, with 11 bases between them. The full variable domain, with the rest looked up from reference TRBV14 and TRBJ1-3, is EAGVTQFPSHSVIEKGQTVTLRCDPISGHDNLYWYRRVMGKEIKFLLHFVKESKQDESGMPNNRFLAERTGGTYSTLKVQPAELEDSGVYFCASSQVSVGNTIYFGEGSWLTVV.

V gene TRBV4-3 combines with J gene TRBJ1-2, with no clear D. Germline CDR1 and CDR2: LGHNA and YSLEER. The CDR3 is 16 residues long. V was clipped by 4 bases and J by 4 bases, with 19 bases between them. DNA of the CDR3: TGCGCCAGCAGCCCAGATACAGTAGGGAGATCCTATGGCTACACCTTC. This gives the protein CASSPDTVGRSYGYTF.

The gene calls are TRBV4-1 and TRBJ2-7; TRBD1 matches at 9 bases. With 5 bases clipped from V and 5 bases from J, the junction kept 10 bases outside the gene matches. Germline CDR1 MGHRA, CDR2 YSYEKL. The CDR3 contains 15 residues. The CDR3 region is CASSGRQGVMNEQYF. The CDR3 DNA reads TGCGCCAGCAGCGGACGACAGGGGGTTATGAACGAGCAGTACTTC.

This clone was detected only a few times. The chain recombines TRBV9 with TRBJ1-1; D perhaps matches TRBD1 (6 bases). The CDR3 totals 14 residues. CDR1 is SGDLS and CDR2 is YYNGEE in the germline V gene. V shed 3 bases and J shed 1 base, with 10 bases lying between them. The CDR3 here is CASSAETGNTEAFF. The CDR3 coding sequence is TGTGCCAGCAGCGCAGAGACAGGGAACACTGAAGCTTTCTTT.

The CDR3 sequence is CASSQDVGSVAGELFF. The DNA for the CDR3 is TGTGCCAGCAGCCAAGACGTCGGGAGCGTCGCCGGGGAGCTGTTTTTT. This chain uses TRBV4-2 with TRBJ2-2; D might be TRBD2 (6 bases). Germline loops: CDR1 LGHNA, CDR2 YNFKEQ. This CDR3 region has 16 residues. V dropped 0 bases and J dropped 6 bases, with 14 bases sitting between them.